These 7 T cell receptor beta chains were sequenced from one sample in a study of shared clonotypes between healthy human individuals. Naive CD8 cells lacked CD45RO, underwent positive selection for CCR7 and left out terminally differentiated effector memory CD45RA+ cells. Assay: immunoSEQ multiplex PCR; the TCRdb copy retains only in-frame clones and omits some. The sample lists around 650,000 clones, around 96% occurring once. Sequencing was carried out using naive CD8+ T cells sorted from blood. The source of these receptors is a woman between 25 and 40 years old in good health.

This chain uses TRBV27 with TRBJ2-1; no clear D. V lost 7 bases, J lost 6 bases, and 7 bases lay in between. The CDR3 loop spans 11 amino acids. Germline lookup yields CDR1 MNHEY and CDR2 SMNVEV (reference sequence). The CDR3 spells CASNKGNEQFF. CDR3 DNA sequence: TGTGCCAGCAATAAGGGCAATGAGCAGTTCTTC.

This clone was counted only a few times. Other DNA sequences in the sample encode the same CDR3. This chain links TRBV9 with TRBJ2-7, with 8 bases fitting TRBD1. J was trimmed by 0 bases and V by 4 bases; bases with no gene match: 6. The CDR3 length is 15 residues. Germline-derived CDR1 and CDR2 are SGDLS and YYNGEE. This chain's CDR3 is CASSFRTGSSYEQYF. The CDR3 bases are TGTGCCAGCAGCTTTCGGACAGGGAGCTCCTACGAGCAGTACTTC.

The V gene is TRBV7-9, the J gene TRBJ1-2, with TRBD1 identical over 9 bases. V lost 4 bases, J lost 4 bases, and 1 base stayed unmatched. This CDR3 spans 13 amino acids. The V gene's germline CDR1 is SEHNR and CDR2 FQNEAQ (reference sequence). The CDR3 sequence: CASSSTGGYGYTF. The CDR3, as DNA: TGTGCCAGCAGCTCGACAGGGGGCTATGGCTACACCTTC.

The table lists this clone with a count of one. The V gene is TRBV11-2, the J gene TRBJ2-7, with D perhaps TRBD2 (6 bases). The CDR3 contains 14 residues. V was cut by 4 bases and J by 3 bases, with 13 bases left in between. Germline V gene data show CDR1 as SGHAT and CDR2 as FQNNGV. CDR3 sequence: CASSWGSGSYEQYF. CDR3 DNA sequence: TGTGCCAGCAGCTGGGGTAGCGGAAGCTACGAGCAGTACTTC. Complete variable domain (other parts from reference TRBV11-2 and TRBJ2-7): EAGVAQSPRYKIIEKRQSVAFWCNPISGHATLYWYQQILGQGPKLLIQFQNNGVVDDSQLPKDRFSAERLKGVDSTLKIQPAKLEDSAVYLCASSWGSGSYEQYFGPGTRLTVT.

V usage is TRBV27 and J usage is TRBJ2-5; TRBD1 matches at 9 bases. The end of the DNA is better explained by TRBJ2-7, so the J call may be wrong. Germline V gives CDR1 MNHEY, CDR2 SMNVEV (reference sequence). The CDR3 is 14 amino acids. CDR3 coding DNA: TGTGCCAGCACCCAGGGACAGGGTAATTACGAGCAGTACTTC. It codes for CASTQGQGNYEQYF.

J is TRBJ2-1 and V is TRBV4-1; the D gene is possibly TRBD1 (6 bases). Germline lookup yields CDR1 MGHRA and CDR2 YSYEKL. The CDR3 has 14 residues. V lost 4 bases and J 6 bases, leaving 13 bases between the germline ends. The CDR3, as DNA: TGCGCCAGCAGCCTTGGGTGGGGGCCCAATGAGCAGTTCTTC. Residues: CASSLGWGPNEQFF.

V is TRBV29-1 and J is TRBJ1-1; TRBD1 might be the D (6 bases). Trimming shortened V by 5 bases and J by 8 bases, and 18 bases separated the two germline ends. This CDR3 has 13 residues. Germline-derived CDR1 and CDR2 are SQVTM and ANQGSEA. The CDR3 DNA follows: TGCAGCGTTTCTCAAGAGGGGGGGCGGGAAGCTTTCTTT. Its translation is CSVSQEGGREAFF.